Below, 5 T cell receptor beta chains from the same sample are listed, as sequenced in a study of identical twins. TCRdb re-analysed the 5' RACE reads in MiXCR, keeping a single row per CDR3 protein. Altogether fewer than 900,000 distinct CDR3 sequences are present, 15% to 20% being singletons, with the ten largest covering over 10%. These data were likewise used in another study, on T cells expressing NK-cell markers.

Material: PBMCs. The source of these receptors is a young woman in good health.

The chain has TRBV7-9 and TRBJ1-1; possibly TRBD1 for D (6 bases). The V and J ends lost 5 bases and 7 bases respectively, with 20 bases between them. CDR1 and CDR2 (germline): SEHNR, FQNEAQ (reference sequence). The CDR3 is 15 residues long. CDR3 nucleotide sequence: TGTGCCAGCAGCCGCTGGCAGGGGTCTGTTGATGAAGCTTTCTTT. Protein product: CASSRWQGSVDEAFF.

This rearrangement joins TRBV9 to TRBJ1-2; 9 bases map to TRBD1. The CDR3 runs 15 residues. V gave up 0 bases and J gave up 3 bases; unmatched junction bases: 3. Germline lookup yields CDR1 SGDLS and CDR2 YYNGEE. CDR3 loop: CASSVDDRGYYGYTF. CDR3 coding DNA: TGTGCCAGCAGCGTAGATGACAGGGGGTACTATGGCTACACCTTC.

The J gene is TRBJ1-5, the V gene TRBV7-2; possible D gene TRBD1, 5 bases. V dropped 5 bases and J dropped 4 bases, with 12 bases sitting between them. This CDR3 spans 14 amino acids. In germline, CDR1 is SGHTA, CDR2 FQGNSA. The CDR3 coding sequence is TGTGCCAGCAGCCAACTCAGGGAAAATCAGCCCCAGCATTTT. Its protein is CASSQLRENQPQHF.

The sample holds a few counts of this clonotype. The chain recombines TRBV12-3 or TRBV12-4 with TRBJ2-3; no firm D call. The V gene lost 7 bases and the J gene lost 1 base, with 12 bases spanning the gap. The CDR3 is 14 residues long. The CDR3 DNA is TGTGCCAGCAATCGGTTGTACGGCACAGATACGCAGTATTTT. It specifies CASNRLYGTDTQYF.

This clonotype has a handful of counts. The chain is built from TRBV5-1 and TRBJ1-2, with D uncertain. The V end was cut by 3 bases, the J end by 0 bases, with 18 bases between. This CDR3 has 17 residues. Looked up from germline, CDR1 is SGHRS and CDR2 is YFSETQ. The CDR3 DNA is TGCGCCAGCAGCTCGCCCCCCGGCAGCAGATCTAACTATGGCTACACCTTC. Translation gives CASSSPPGSRSNYGYTF. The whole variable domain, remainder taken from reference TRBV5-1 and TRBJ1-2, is KAGVTQTPRYLIKTRGQQVTLSCSPISGHRSVSWYQQTPGQGLQFLFEYFSETQRNKGNFPGRFSGRQFSNSRSEMNVSTLELGDSALYLCASSSPPGSRSNYGYTFGSGTRLTVV.